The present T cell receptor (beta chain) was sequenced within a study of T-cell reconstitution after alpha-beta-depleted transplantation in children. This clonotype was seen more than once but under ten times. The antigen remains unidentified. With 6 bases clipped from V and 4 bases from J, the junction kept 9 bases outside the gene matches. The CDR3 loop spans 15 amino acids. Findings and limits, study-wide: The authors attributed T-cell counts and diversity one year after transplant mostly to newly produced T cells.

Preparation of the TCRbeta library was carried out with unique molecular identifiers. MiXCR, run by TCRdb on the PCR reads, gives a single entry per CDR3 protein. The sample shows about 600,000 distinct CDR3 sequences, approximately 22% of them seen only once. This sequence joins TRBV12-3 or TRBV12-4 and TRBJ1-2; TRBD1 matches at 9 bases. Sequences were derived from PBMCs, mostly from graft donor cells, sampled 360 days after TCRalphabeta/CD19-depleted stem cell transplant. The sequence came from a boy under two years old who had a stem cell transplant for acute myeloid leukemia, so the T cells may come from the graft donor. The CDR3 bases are TGTGCCAGCAGAAGTCCCGGGACAGGGATCTATGGCTACACCTTC. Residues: CASRSPGTGIYGYTF.